This T cell receptor beta chain came from a study of T cell responses to AZD1222 COVID-19 vaccine. The study, taken as a whole, reports: There were vaccine-associated CD4 TCRs across spike, dominant at 160-218 and 743-854. Baseline testing showed seropositivity in only six AZD1222 recipients.

Here immunoSEQ multiplex PCR was the method, and the copy in TCRdb shows in-frame clones only, minus some. This sample yields about 270,000 clones, of which almost 95% are seen a single time; around 0.57% belongs to the top ten. With regard to this clone: Its antigen is unidentified.

The CDR3 is 16 residues long. Germline values: CDR1 KGHDR, CDR2 SFDVKD. Trimming shortened V by 2 bases and J by 4 bases, and 16 bases separated the two germline ends. The sequencing used peripheral blood, collected 28 days after the second AZD1222 dose. The TCR sequence derives from an adult who received the AZD1222 COVID-19 vaccine. The chain is built from TRBV24-1 and TRBJ1-1, with a possible D match to TRBD1 (5 bases). CDR3 coding DNA: TGTGCCACCAGTGATTCAGGGTGGGGCGCGTCCACTGAAGCTTTCTTT. Protein product: CATSDSGWGASTEAFF.